What follows are 19 T cell receptor beta chains derived from one specimen sequenced in a study of blood T cell repertoires in COVID-19. TCRdb keeps only in-frame clones here, not all; method: immunoSEQ multiplex PCR. The sample consists of about half a million clones, around 85% of them appearing once. Sequencing was performed on peripheral blood. These receptors all stem from a human donor in a cohort sampled during active COVID-19.

J is TRBJ2-1 and V is TRBV19; D might be TRBD2 (5 bases). The ends were cut back, 2 bases at V and 1 base at J, with 12 bases in the middle. The germline V gene has CDR1 LNHDA and CDR2 SQIVND (reference sequence). This CDR3 is 16 amino acids long. CDR3 sequence (DNA): TGTGCCAGTAGTATATCCGGGGTAGGGTCCTACAATGAGCAGTTCTTC. It is translated as CASSISGVGSYNEQFF.

The rearrangement uses TRBV18 and TRBJ1-1; no clear D gene. CDR1 is KGHSH and CDR2 is LQKENI in the germline V gene. This CDR3 has 16 amino acids. V lost 3 bases and J lost 3, with 17 bases in between. CDR3 coding DNA: TGTGCCAGCTCACCCGGAACTACGAGGTCGGACACTGAAGCTTTCTTT. This sequence encodes CASSPGTTRSDTEAFF. Full variable domain (remainder filled in from reference TRBV18 and TRBJ1-1): NAGVMQNPRHLVRRRGQEARLRCSPMKGHSHVYWYRQLPEEGLKFMVYLQKENIIDESGMPKERFSAEFPKEGPSILRIQQVVRGDSAAYFCASSPGTTRSDTEAFFGQGTRLTVV.

This sequence joins TRBV25-1 and TRBJ1-6; D is possibly TRBD1 (5 bases). The CDR3 covers 16 residues. Germline assignment: CDR1 MGHDK and CDR2 SYGVNS. The V gene lost 1 base and the J gene lost 4 bases, with 11 bases spanning the gap. CDR3 region: CASSESTGAYNSPLHF. For the CDR3, the DNA is TGTGCCAGCAGTGAATCCACAGGCGCTTATAATTCACCCCTCCACTTT. Together with reference TRBV25-1 and TRBJ1-6, the CDR3 gives the full variable domain: EADIYQTPRYLVIGTGKKITLECSQTMGHDKMYWYQQDPGMELHLIHYSYGVNSTEKGDLSSESTVSRIRTEHFPLTLESARPSHTSQYLCASSESTGAYNSPLHFGNGTRLTVT.

V usage is TRBV5-1 and J usage is TRBJ2-5; 8 bases agree with TRBD2. The CDR3 contains 16 residues. From germline, CDR1 is SGHRS and CDR2 YFSETQ. V lost 3 bases, J lost 1 base, and 8 bases stayed unmatched. DNA for the CDR3: TGCGCCAGCAGCTCAAAGACTAGCGTGGGCCAAGAGACCCAGTACTTC. Translating gives CASSSKTSVGQETQYF.

The V gene is TRBV11-2, the J gene TRBJ2-7, with 13 bases identical to TRBD2. The J segment lost 5 bases and the V segment lost 1 base, leaving 5 bases of the junction unmatched. CDR1 and CDR2 (germline): SGHAT, FQNNGV. This CDR3 contains 16 residues. The CDR3 bases are TGTGCCAGCAGCTTAGGAGGACTAGCGGGAGCCCACGAGCAGTACTTC. Translating gives CASSLGGLAGAHEQYF.

The rearrangement links TRBV29-1 to TRBJ1-2, with a weak D call TRBD1 (5 bases). V was cut by 6 bases and J by 3 bases, with 11 bases left in between. This CDR3 is built from 12 residues. The V gene's germline CDR1 is SQVTM and CDR2 ANQGSEA. The CDR3 nucleotides read TGCAGCGTCCAACCGGGGGACTATGGCTACACCTTC. Its translation is CSVQPGDYGYTF. Filled out from reference TRBV29-1 and TRBJ1-2, the complete variable domain reads SAVISQKPSRDICQRGTSLTIQCQVDSQVTMMFWYRQQPGQSLTLIATANQGSEATYESGFVIDKFPISRPNLTFSTLTVSNMSPEDSSIYLCSVQPGDYGYTFGSGTRLTVV.

This clone was recorded a few times. The gene calls are TRBV30 and TRBJ1-6; maybe TRBD1 (5 bases). Trimming shortened V by 3 bases and J by 8 bases, and 11 bases separated the two germline ends. Looked up from germline, CDR1 is GTSNPN and CDR2 is SVGIG (reference sequence). The CDR3 runs 13 residues. CDR3 sequence: CAWSQGRDSPLHF. The CDR3 DNA reads as TGTGCCTGGAGCCAGGGTAGAGATTCACCCCTCCACTTT.

The V call is TRBV19, the J call TRBJ1-2, with TRBD1 matching 7 bases. CDR3 length: 12 amino acids. The V gene end was trimmed by 8 bases and the J gene end by 8 bases; junction bases not matched to a gene: 8. Germline lookup yields CDR1 LNHDA and CDR2 SQIVND (reference sequence). CDR3 DNA: TGTGCCAGTCACGACAGGGCGGGAGGCTACACCTTC. This encodes CASHDRAGGYTF.

The V call is TRBV9, the J call TRBJ2-5; 8 bases map to TRBD2. Germline V CDR1 and CDR2: SGDLS, YYNGEE. The CDR3 loop spans 17 amino acids. Trimming cost V 0 bases and J 2 bases; bases outside gene matches: 9. The CDR3 DNA reads TGTGCCAGCAGCGTAGGGTGGGCTACTAGCGGTCAAGAGACCCAGTACTTC. Residues: CASSVGWATSGQETQYF.

The chain has TRBV2 and TRBJ1-2; TRBD1 matches at 11 bases. J lost 6 bases, V lost 4 bases, and 4 bases had no gene match. The CDR3 is made up of 14 amino acids. Per the germline V gene, CDR1 is SNHLY and CDR2 is FYNNEI. This CDR3 is CASSVGQGAHGYTF. CDR3 nucleotide sequence: TGTGCCAGCAGTGTCGGACAGGGGGCACATGGCTACACCTTC.

The chain recombines TRBV27 with TRBJ2-7; 11 bases are a match to TRBD2. The J segment lost 1 base and the V segment lost 0 bases, leaving 8 bases of the junction unmatched. Germline-derived CDR1 and CDR2 are MNHEY and SMNVEV (reference sequence). CDR3 size: 18 residues. This CDR3 reads CASSLSKIAGGLSYEQYF. CDR3 DNA: TGTGCCAGCAGTTTATCGAAGATAGCGGGAGGGCTTTCCTACGAGCAGTACTTC.

The chain has TRBV7-8 and TRBJ2-7, with unresolved D. The CDR3 covers 14 residues. V was trimmed by 4 bases and J by 6 bases, leaving 16 bases between them. The V gene's germline CDR1 is SGHVS and CDR2 FQNEAQ. This CDR3 reads CASSSPRIVSEQYF. CDR3 nucleotide sequence: TGTGCCAGCAGCTCGCCACGAATAGTGAGCGAGCAGTACTTC.

The chain recombines TRBV7-9 with TRBJ1-1; D is possibly TRBD1 (6 bases). The CDR3 loop spans 15 amino acids. The V and J ends lost 6 bases and 11 bases respectively, with 25 bases between them. The germline CDR1 and CDR2 sequences are SEHNR and FQNEAQ (reference sequence). The CDR3 region is CASSSPDRPPLWAFF. The CDR3, as DNA: TGTGCCAGCAGTTCCCCCGACAGGCCCCCACTGTGGGCTTTCTTT.

This sequence joins TRBV19 and TRBJ2-1; D gene unclear. The CDR3 consists of 15 residues. In germline, CDR1 is LNHDA, CDR2 SQIVND (reference sequence). V was trimmed by 1 base and J by 1 base, leaving 8 bases between them. The CDR3 protein is CASSIGLGSYNEQFF. The CDR3 DNA reads as TGTGCCAGTAGTATAGGACTCGGGTCCTACAATGAGCAGTTCTTC. Together with reference TRBV19 and TRBJ2-1, the CDR3 gives the full variable domain: DGGITQSPKYLFRKEGQNVTLSCEQNLNHDAMYWYRQDPGQGLRLIYYSQIVNDFQKGDIAEGYSVSREKKESFPLTVTSAQKNPTAFYLCASSIGLGSYNEQFFGPGTRLTVL.

The sample holds one count of this clone. V usage is TRBV4-1 and J usage is TRBJ2-7; 8 bases line up with TRBD2. Germline loops: CDR1 MGHRA, CDR2 YSYEKL. This CDR3 is built from 16 residues. V trimming: 3 bases; J trimming: 7 bases; junction bases outside the gene matches: 14. CDR3 coding DNA: TGCGCCAGCAGCCACCCTAGTGGAGCGGGAGAAAGGGAGCAGTACTTC. Protein: CASSHPSGAGEREQYF.

The chain has TRBV19 and TRBJ1-2; perhaps TRBD1 as D (5 bases). V was cut by 1 base and J by 8 bases, with 11 bases left in between. This CDR3 contains 13 residues. Germline CDR1 LNHDA, CDR2 SQIVND (reference sequence). The chain's CDR3 is CASSIGGRGGYTF. CDR3 in DNA: TGTGCCAGTAGTATAGGGGGCAGAGGCGGCTACACCTTC.

The chain is built from TRBV7-2 and TRBJ1-2, with 9 bases fitting TRBD1. CDR1 SGHTA and CDR2 FQGNSA come from the germline V gene. Trimming cost V 0 bases and J 5 bases; bases outside gene matches: 4. The CDR3 has 15 amino acids. The CDR3 loop reads CASSLAHRGPYGYTF. The DNA for the CDR3 is TGTGCCAGCAGCTTAGCGCACAGGGGGCCTTATGGCTACACCTTC.

This chain connects TRBV28 to TRBJ1-1; possible D gene TRBD1, 6 bases. The germline V and J ends were trimmed by 5 bases and 4 bases, with 20 bases remaining between them. The V gene's germline CDR1 is MDHEN and CDR2 SYDVKM. The CDR3 contains 16 residues. The CDR3 sequence: CASSPSRGRGTTEAFF. The DNA of the CDR3 is TGTGCCAGCAGTCCCTCTAGGGGAAGGGGGACCACTGAAGCTTTCTTT. Using reference TRBV28 and TRBJ1-1 for the parts outside the CDR3, the full variable domain is DVKVTQSSRYLVKRTGEKVFLECVQDMDHENMFWYRQDPGLGLRLIYFSYDVKMKEKGDIPEGYSVSREKKERFSLILESASTNQTSMYLCASSPSRGRGTTEAFFGQGTRLTVV.

The CDR3 region has the DNA TGTGCCAGCAGGTCCTATAACACTGAAGCTTTCTTT. Amino acids: CASRSYNTEAFF. The rearrangement links TRBV6-6 to TRBJ1-1, with D unclear. The germline gives CDR1 MNHNY, CDR2 SVGAGI (reference sequence). V lost 6 bases and J lost 2, with 7 bases in between. This CDR3 has 12 residues.